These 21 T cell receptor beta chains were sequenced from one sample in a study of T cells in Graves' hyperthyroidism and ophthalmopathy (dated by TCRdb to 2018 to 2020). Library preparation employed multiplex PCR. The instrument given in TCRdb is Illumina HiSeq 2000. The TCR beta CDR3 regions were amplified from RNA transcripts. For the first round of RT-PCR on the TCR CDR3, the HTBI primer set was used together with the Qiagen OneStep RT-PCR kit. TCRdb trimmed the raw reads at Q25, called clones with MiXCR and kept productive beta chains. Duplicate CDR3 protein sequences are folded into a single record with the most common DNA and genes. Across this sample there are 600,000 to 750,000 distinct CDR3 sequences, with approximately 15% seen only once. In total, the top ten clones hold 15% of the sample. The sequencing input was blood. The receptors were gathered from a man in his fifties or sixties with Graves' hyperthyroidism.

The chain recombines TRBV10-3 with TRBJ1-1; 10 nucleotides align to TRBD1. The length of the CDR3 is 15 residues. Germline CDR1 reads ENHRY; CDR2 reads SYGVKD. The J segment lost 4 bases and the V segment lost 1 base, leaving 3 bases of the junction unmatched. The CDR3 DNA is TGTGCCATCAGTGAGTTGACAGGGGGCGGCACTGAAGCTTTCTTT. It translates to CAISELTGGGTEAFF.

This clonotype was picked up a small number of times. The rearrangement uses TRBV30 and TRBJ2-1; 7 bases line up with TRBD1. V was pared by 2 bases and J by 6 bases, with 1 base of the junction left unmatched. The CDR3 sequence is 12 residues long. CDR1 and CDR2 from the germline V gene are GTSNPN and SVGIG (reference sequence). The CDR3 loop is CAWSRTGNEQFF. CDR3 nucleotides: TGTGCCTGGAGTAGGACAGGCAATGAGCAGTTCTTC.

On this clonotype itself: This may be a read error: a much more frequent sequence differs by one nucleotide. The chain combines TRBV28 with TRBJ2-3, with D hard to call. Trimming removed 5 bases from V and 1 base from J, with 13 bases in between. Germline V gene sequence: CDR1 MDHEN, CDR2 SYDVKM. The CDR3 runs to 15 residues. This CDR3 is CASSTATPRTDTQYF. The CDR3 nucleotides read TGTGCCAGCAGTACGGCTACTCCTCGCACAGATACGCAGTATTTT. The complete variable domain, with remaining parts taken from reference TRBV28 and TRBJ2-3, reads DVKVTQSSRYLVKRTGEKVFLECVQDMDHENMFWYRQDPGLGLRLIYFSYDVKMKEKGDIPEGYSVSREKKERFSLILESASTNQTSMYLCASSTATPRTDTQYFGPGTRLTVL.

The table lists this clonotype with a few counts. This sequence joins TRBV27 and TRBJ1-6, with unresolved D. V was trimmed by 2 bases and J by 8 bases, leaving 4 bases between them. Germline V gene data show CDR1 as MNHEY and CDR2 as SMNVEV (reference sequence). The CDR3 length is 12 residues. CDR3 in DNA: TGTGCCAGCAGTTTAACACATTCACCCCTCCACTTT. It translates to CASSLTHSPLHF.

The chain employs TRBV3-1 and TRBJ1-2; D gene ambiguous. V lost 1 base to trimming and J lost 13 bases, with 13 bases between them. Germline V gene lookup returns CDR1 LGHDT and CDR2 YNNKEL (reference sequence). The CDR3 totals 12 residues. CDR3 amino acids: CASSQVSGTCTF. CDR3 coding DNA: TGTGCCAGCAGCCAAGTGTCGGGAACTTGCACCTTC.

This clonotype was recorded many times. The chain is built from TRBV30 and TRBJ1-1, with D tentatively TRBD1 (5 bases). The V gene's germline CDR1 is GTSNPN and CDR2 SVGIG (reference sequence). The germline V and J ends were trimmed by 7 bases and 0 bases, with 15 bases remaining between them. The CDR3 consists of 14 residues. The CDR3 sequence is CAFHLTAMNTEAFF. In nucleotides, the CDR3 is TGTGCCTTCCACCTGACAGCTATGAACACTGAAGCTTTCTTT.

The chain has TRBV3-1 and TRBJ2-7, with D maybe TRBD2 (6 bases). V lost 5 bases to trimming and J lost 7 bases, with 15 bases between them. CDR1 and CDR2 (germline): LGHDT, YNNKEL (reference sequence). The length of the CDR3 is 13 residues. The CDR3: CASSWGGGTEQYF. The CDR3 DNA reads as TGTGCCAGCAGCTGGGGTGGGGGGACGGAGCAGTACTTC.

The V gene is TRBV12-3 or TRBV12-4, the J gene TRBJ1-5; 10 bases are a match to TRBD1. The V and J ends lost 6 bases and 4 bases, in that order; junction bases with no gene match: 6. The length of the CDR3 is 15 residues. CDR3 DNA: TGTGCCAGCAGCACCGGGACAGGGGCAAATCAGCCCCAGCATTTT. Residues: CASSTGTGANQPQHF.

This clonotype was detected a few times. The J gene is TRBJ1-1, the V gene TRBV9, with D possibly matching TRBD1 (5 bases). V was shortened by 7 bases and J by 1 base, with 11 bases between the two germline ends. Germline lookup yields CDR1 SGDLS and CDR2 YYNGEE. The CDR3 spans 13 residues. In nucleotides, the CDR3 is TGTGCCAGCGGGCAGGGAGGGAACACTGAAGCTTTCTTT. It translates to CASGQGGNTEAFF.

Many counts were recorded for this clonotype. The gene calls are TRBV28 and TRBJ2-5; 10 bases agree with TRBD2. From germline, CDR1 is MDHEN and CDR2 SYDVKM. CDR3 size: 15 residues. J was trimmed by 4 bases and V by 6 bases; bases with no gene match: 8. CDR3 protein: CASSKGLALGETQYF. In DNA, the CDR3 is TGTGCCAGCAGCAAGGGACTAGCGCTTGGAGAGACCCAGTACTTC.

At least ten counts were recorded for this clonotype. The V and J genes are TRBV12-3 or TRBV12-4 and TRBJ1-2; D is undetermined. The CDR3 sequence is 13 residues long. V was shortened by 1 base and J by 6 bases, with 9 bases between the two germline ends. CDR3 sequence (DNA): TGTGCCAGCAGTTTAGGGTCCGGGAATGGCTACACCTTC. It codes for CASSLGSGNGYTF.

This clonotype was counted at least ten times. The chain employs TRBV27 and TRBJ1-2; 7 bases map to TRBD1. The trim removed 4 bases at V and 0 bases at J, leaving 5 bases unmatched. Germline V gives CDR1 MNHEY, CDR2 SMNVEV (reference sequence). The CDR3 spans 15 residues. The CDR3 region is CASSYRGIANYGYTF. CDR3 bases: TGTGCCAGCAGTTACAGGGGAATAGCTAACTATGGCTACACCTTC.

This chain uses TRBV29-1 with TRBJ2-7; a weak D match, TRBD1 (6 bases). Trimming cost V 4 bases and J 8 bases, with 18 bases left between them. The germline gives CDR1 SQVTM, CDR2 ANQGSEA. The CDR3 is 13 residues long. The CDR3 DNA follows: TGCAGCGTTGGGGAAGACAGGACGGGCAAGCAGTACTTC. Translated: CSVGEDRTGKQYF.

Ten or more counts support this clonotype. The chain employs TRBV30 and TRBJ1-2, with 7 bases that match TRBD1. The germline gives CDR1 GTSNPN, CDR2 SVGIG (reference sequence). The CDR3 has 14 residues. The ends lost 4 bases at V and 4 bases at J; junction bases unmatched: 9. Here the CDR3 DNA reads TGTGCCTGGACCGAAGGGGGCGGAAGCTATGGCTACACCTTC. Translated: CAWTEGGGSYGYTF.

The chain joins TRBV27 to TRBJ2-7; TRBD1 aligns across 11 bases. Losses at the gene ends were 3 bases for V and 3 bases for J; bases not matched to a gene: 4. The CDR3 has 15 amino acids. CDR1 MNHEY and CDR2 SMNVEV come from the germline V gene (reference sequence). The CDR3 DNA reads TGTGCCAGCAGTTTCTTTGGGACAGGGGGCTACGAGCAGTACTTC. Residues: CASSFFGTGGYEQYF.

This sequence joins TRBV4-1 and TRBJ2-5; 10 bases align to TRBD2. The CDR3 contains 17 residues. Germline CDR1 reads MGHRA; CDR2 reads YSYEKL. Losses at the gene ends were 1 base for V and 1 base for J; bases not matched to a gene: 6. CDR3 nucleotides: TGCGCCAGCAGCCAAGGGGGACTAGCGCCTACCCAAGAGACCCAGTACTTC. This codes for CASSQGGLAPTQETQYF.

The CDR3 loop is CASSVGGSADTQYF. The CDR3 DNA is TGTGCCAGCAGCGTAGGCGGGAGCGCAGATACGCAGTATTTT. The J gene is TRBJ2-3, the V gene TRBV9, with 7 bases fitting TRBD2. CDR1 and CDR2 from the germline V gene are SGDLS and YYNGEE. V lost 0 bases and J lost 4; bases outside the gene matches: 2. The CDR3 has 14 amino acids.

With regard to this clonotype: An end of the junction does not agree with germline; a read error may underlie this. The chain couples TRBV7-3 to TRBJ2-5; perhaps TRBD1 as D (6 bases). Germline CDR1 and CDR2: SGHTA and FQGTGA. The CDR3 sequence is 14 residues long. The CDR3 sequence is CASSPGWGQEAQYF. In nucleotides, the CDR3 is TGTGCCAGCAGCCCAGGCTGGGGGCAAGAGGCCCAGTACTTC.

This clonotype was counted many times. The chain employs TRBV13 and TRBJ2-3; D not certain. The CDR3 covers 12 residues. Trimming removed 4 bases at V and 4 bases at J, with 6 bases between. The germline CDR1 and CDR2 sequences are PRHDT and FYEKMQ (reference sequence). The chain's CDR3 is CASSSVSDTQYF. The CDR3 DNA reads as TGTGCCAGCAGCTCCGTTTCAGATACGCAGTATTTT. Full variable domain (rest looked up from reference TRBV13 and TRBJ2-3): AAGVIQSPRHLIKEKRETATLKCYPIPRHDTVYWYQQGPGQDPQFLISFYEKMQSDKGSIPDRFSAQQFSDYHSELNMSSLELGDSALYFCASSSVSDTQYFGPGTRLTVL.

Written as DNA, the CDR3 is TGTGCCAGCAGCCCTTCGTCCCGATACTCTGGAAACACCATATATTTT. It codes for CASSPSSRYSGNTIYF. The genes are TRBV5-8 and TRBJ1-3; D gene ambiguous. The CDR3 covers 16 residues. Germline values: CDR1 SGHTS, CDR2 YDEGEE. V lost 4 bases and J lost 0, with 14 bases in between.

CDR3 loop: CASSFTGLAGSYGTGELFF. The CDR3 nucleotides read TGCGCCAGCAGCTTCACAGGGCTAGCGGGCTCCTATGGAACCGGGGAGCTGTTTTTT. The rearrangement joins TRBV5-1 to TRBJ2-2, with 8 bases identical to TRBD2. Germline CDR1 reads SGHRS; CDR2 reads YFSETQ. This CDR3 spans 19 amino acids. The V segment lost 2 bases and the J segment 5 bases; nucleotides outside the gene matches: 17.